This TCR beta chain is from a study of T cell responses to AZD1222 COVID-19 vaccine. Findings and caveats of the study: Spike-specific TCR breadth rose after two AZD1222 doses, and depth rose as well. It should be noted that donors were predominantly white British and more often female, and clonal diversity was possibly underestimated. Distributed over spike, vaccine-associated CD4 TCRs predominated at 160-218 and 743-854.

Pooling of second doses given at about 4 or about 12 weeks was done. Here immunoSEQ multiplex PCR was the method, and the copy in TCRdb shows in-frame clones only, minus some. The sample has some 170,000 clones; over 75% are singletons. Per the germline V gene, CDR1 is SQVTM and CDR2 is ANQGSEA. The CDR3 is 13 residues long. The ends were cut back, 5 bases at V and 5 bases at J, with 15 bases in the middle. Worth noting for this clone: Its antigen is still unknown.

This chain uses TRBV29-1 with TRBJ1-1; D gene uncertain. The material was peripheral blood, obtained 28 days after the second AZD1222 dose. The receptor's source is an adult who received the AZD1222 COVID-19 vaccine. CDR3 in DNA: TGCAGCGTTCTAGGGCACGCCGGGACTGAAGCTTTCTTT. Protein: CSVLGHAGTEAFF.